This T cell receptor beta chain was sequenced for a study of shared clonotypes between healthy human individuals. The wider study: The donor group consisted of two women and a few men, aged 18 to 49.

Germline assignment: CDR1 SGHVT and CDR2 SQSDAQ. With V trimmed by 2 bases and J by 0 bases, 3 bases remained unmatched. This CDR3 region has 16 residues. Notes on the study in general: Owing to a small donor count, the genetic and exposure-history diversity represented was limited.

Researchers divided each subset's genomic DNA evenly across several immunoSEQ plates. Assay: immunoSEQ multiplex PCR; the TCRdb copy retains only in-frame clones and omits some. The profile shows 450,000 or so clones, 70% to 80% of them singletons. For genomic DNA, unsorted samples relied on about 90 million PBMCs. As for this clone: The antigen remains undetermined.

The chain recombines TRBV7-4 with TRBJ2-5; 10 bases fit TRBD2. Sequences were obtained from PBMCs. This receptor was identified in a middle-aged woman in good health. Some clones in this sample may be carry-over from other donors' samples. CDR3 nucleotides: TGTGCCAGCAGCTTAACTAGCGGGACGTACCAAGAGACCCAGTACTTC. Translated, it gives CASSLTSGTYQETQYF. The variable domain in full, completed from reference TRBV7-4 and TRBJ2-5, reads GAGVSQSPRYKVAKRGRDVALRCDSISGHVTLYWYRQTLGQGSEVLTYSQSDAQRDKSGRPSGRFSAERPERSVSTLKIQRTEQGDSAVYLCASSLTSGTYQETQYFGPGTRLLVL.